The next 21 T cell receptor beta chains were all read from a single sample in a study of CD8+CD57+ T cells in acquired aplastic anemia. Patients chosen for sequencing had shown CD8+CD57+ cell expansion by flow cytometry. Profiling that covered TCR beta VDJ and CDR3 relied on genomic DNA as its template. TCRdb re-analysed the reads in MiXCR, keeping a single row per CDR3 protein. This table has 200,000 to 300,000 distinct CDR3 sequences, approximately 82% appearing once. Sequenced input: sorted CD4+, CD8+, or CD8+CD57+ T cells (not recorded which) from PBMCs. The source is a human donor with aplastic anemia.

V usage is TRBV6-1 and J usage is TRBJ2-7; D not certain. V was clipped by 6 bases and J by 4 bases, with 10 bases between them. Germline values: CDR1 MNHNS, CDR2 SASEGT. This CDR3 contains 12 residues. The CDR3 loop is CASRSDGYEQYF. The CDR3 nucleotides are TGTGCCAGCAGGTCGGACGGGTACGAGCAGTACTTC.

This clonotype was counted ten times or more. This likely comes from a read error, as the CDR3 has no conserved phenylalanine or tryptophan at its end. Because the CDR3's place on the DNA is in doubt, the DNA is left out and the CDR3 is given as listed by TCRdb. The chain employs TRBV7-3 and TRBJ2-3; the DNA was not compared with TRBD2, the D call given in the table. Including both end residues, the CDR3 is 13 amino acids long. CDR1 is SGHTA, CDR2 FQGTGA, per germline. CDR3: CASSLTKRGYYNE.

In its sample, this clonotype was seen once. This chain connects TRBV15 to TRBJ2-5; possible D gene TRBD1, 5 bases. Trimming cost V 1 base and J 4 bases, with 10 bases left between them. Germline assignment: CDR1 LNHNV and CDR2 YYDKDF (reference sequence). This CDR3 spans 14 amino acids. CDR3 loop: CATSRGSQGETQYF. The CDR3 DNA is TGTGCCACCAGCAGAGGCAGCCAGGGAGAGACCCAGTACTTC. Using reference TRBV15 and TRBJ2-5 for the parts outside the CDR3, the full variable domain is DAMVIQNPRYQVTQFGKPVTLSCSQTLNHNVMYWYQQKSSQAPKLLFHYYDKDFNNEADTPDNFQSRRPNTSFCFLDIRSPGLGDTAMYLCATSRGSQGETQYFGPGTRLLVL.

The J gene is TRBJ1-1, the V gene TRBV5-4; the D is unclear. V lost 2 bases to trimming and J lost 5 bases, with 25 bases between them. CDR3 length: 18 residues. CDR1 and CDR2 from the germline V gene are SGHNT and YYREEE (reference sequence). This chain's CDR3 is CASSFTRGHTVSRTEAFF. The CDR3, as DNA: TGTGCCAGCAGCTTTACTCGTGGGCACACAGTTTCGAGGACTGAAGCTTTCTTT.

The rearrangement links TRBV9 to TRBJ2-7; 10 bases map to TRBD1. The CDR3 runs to 15 residues. Germline V CDR1 and CDR2: SGDLS, YYNGEE. After removal of 3 bases from V and 6 bases from J, the junction contained 9 bases not matched to a gene. The CDR3, as DNA: TGTGCCAGCAGCGAAGGGGGGACAGGGGTATCCGAGCAGTACTTC. This encodes CASSEGGTGVSEQYF.

Regarding this clonotype: As the CDR3 is not closed by the conserved phenylalanine or tryptophan, this likely results from a read error. No DNA is shown, since the ends of the CDR3 on it are uncertain; the CDR3 is the one TCRdb lists. This chain uses TRBV2 with TRBJ1-2. The CDR3 comprises 16 residues, both ends counted. Per germline, CDR1 SNHLY and CDR2 FYNNEI. The CDR3 loop reads CASSWEDGNNEQVFRL.

A note on this clonotype: The junction does not match germline at one end; this may be a read error. The rearrangement links TRBV7-8 to TRBJ2-1; 7 bases map to TRBD1. This CDR3 is built from 16 residues. Per germline, CDR1 SGHVS and CDR2 FQNEAQ. CDR3 nucleotides: TGTGCCAGCAGCTTTCATCCAGACGGGACAGCCCTTTCCTACGAGTTC. This gives the protein CASSFHPDGTALSYEF.

The V and J genes are TRBV9 and TRBJ1-6; possible D gene TRBD1, 5 bases. The CDR3 has 16 residues. Per the germline V gene, CDR1 is SGDLS and CDR2 is YYNGEE. Trimming left V 3 bases short and J 13 bases short, with 23 bases between. CDR3 sequence reads: CASSGDSASYNFPLHF. The CDR3, as DNA: TGTGCCAGCAGCGGCGACAGCGCCTCCTATAATTTCCCCCTCCACTTT.

J is TRBJ2-5 and V is TRBV6-4; 12 bases fit TRBD1. Per the germline V gene, CDR1 is MRHNA and CDR2 is SNTAGT. V shed 0 bases and J 5 bases; nucleotides not matched to a gene: 4. CDR3 length equals 16 residues. The CDR3 loop reads CASSDSGTGGGETQYF. CDR3 DNA: TGTGCCAGCAGTGACTCCGGGACAGGGGGCGGGGAGACCCAGTACTTC.

This clonotype appeared once. This sequence joins TRBV7-6 and TRBJ2-1, with a weak D call TRBD2 (7 bases). V was clipped by 3 bases and J by 11 bases, with 23 bases between them. The CDR3 loop spans 16 amino acids. Germline CDR1 SGHVS, CDR2 FNYEAQ. CDR3 nucleotide sequence: TGTGCCAGCAGCTTTCAAAGAAGGGGGGGAAGCGCTCAGCAGTTCTTC. Residues: CASSFQRRGGSAQQFF.

The chain links TRBV2 to TRBJ2-7, with 7 bases aligning to TRBD2. The CDR3 runs 13 residues. With V trimmed by 4 bases and J by 9 bases, 9 bases remained unmatched. Germline loops: CDR1 SNHLY, CDR2 FYNNEI. The DNA for the CDR3 is TGTGCCAGCAGTGGCGGGAGCTCCGATGCGCAGTACTTC. This codes for CASSGGSSDAQYF. Combining the CDR3 with reference TRBV2 and TRBJ2-7 gives the whole variable domain EPEVTQTPSHQVTQMGQEVILRCVPISNHLYFYWYRQILGQKVEFLVSFYNNEISEKSEIFDDQFSVERPDGSNFTLKIRSTKLEDSAMYFCASSGGSSDAQYFGPGTRLTVT.

About this clonotype itself: At one end the junction does not follow the germline gene, possibly because of a read error. The rearrangement joins TRBV6-1 to TRBJ2-6; TRBD1 is a possible D gene (7 bases). The germline V gene encodes CDR1 MNHNS and CDR2 SASEGT. The CDR3 has 15 amino acids. The CDR3: CASSQGGSDGQVLQF. DNA of the CDR3: TGTGCCAGCAGCCAGGGGGGCTCTGACGGCCAGGTCCTGCAGTTC.

This clonotype was detected once. The chain uses TRBV9 and TRBJ2-3, with 9 bases identical to TRBD1. The CDR3 covers 18 residues. Germline V gene data show CDR1 as SGDLS and CDR2 as YYNGEE. V dropped 4 bases and J dropped 2; count of bases not matched to a gene: 14. CDR3 region: CASSLVPGTGNHTDTQYF. Written as DNA, the CDR3 is TGTGCCAGCAGCTTAGTTCCCGGGACAGGGAATCACACAGATACGCAGTATTTT.

This clonotype has just a few counts. The chain uses TRBV6-4 and TRBJ2-7; the D is unclear. There are 11 residues in the CDR3. Germline CDR1 and CDR2: MRHNA and SNTAGT. Between the trimmed V and J ends, which lost 6 bases and 3 bases, there was a span of 6 bases. CDR3: CASRQYYEQYF. The CDR3 region has the DNA TGTGCCAGCAGGCAGTACTACGAGCAGTACTTC.

V usage is TRBV15 and J usage is TRBJ2-7; possible D gene TRBD2, 6 bases. Germline-derived CDR1 and CDR2 are LNHNV and YYDKDF (reference sequence). This CDR3 has 14 residues. The CDR3 protein is CATSGRGIDEEQFV. CDR3 DNA: TGTGCCACCAGCGGCCGGGGGATAGACGAGGAGCAGTTCGTC.

The chain is built from TRBV7-2 and TRBJ2-1, with no clear D. The CDR3 totals 15 residues. In germline, CDR1 is SGHTA, CDR2 FQGNSA. V was clipped by 5 bases and J by 11 bases, with 22 bases between them. This chain's CDR3 is CASSVYHISYKKQFF. In nucleotides, the CDR3 is TGTGCCAGCAGCGTATACCACATCTCCTACAAGAAGCAGTTCTTC. The complete variable domain, with remaining parts taken from reference TRBV7-2 and TRBJ2-1, reads GAGVSQSPSNKVTEKGKDVELRCDPISGHTALYWYRQSLGQGLEFLIYFQGNSAPDKSGLPSDRFSAERTGGSVSTLTIQRTQQEDSAVYLCASSVYHISYKKQFFGPGTRLTVL.

In regard to this clonotype: It is likely a read error, because the conserved phenylalanine at the end of the CDR3 is missing. No DNA is shown, since the ends of the CDR3 on it are uncertain; the CDR3 is the one TCRdb lists. The chain employs TRBV7-8 and TRBJ2-3; the D call of TRBD2 is as the table states it, not checked on the DNA. Both ends counted, the CDR3 spans 13 residues. Germline V gene lookup returns CDR1 SGHVS and CDR2 FQNEAQ. CDR3 sequence: CASSFGGGAAKQY.

CDR3 in amino acids: CASSLARGPDTQGELFF. The CDR3 DNA reads TGTGCCAGCAGCTTAGCGCGAGGTCCCGATACGCAGGGGGAGCTGTTTTTT. The chain joins TRBV7-8 to TRBJ2-2; D is uncertain. The CDR3 covers 17 residues. Germline CDR1 reads SGHVS; CDR2 reads FQNEAQ. V was clipped by 0 bases and J by 8 bases, with 19 bases between them.

A word on this clonotype: Mismatch with germline at one junction end may stem from a read error. This chain uses TRBV7-8 with TRBJ2-3; a possible D gene is TRBD2 (5 bases). The germline V gene has CDR1 SGHVS and CDR2 FQNEAQ. The CDR3 spans 13 residues. The CDR3 sequence: CASGDAGGDAQYF. DNA for the CDR3: TGTGCCAGCGGCGACGCGGGCGGAGATGCGCAGTATTTT.

The chain recombines TRBV20-1 with TRBJ1-1, with 7 bases that match TRBD1. Germline V lookup: CDR1 DFQATT, CDR2 SNEGSKA (reference sequence). V dropped 2 bases and J dropped 6; count of bases not matched to a gene: 9. This CDR3 has 14 residues. CDR3 region: CSARPTDRDSEAFF. In DNA, the CDR3 is TGCAGTGCTAGACCCACCGACAGGGACTCTGAAGCTTTCTTT.

Note on this clonotype: At one boundary the junction diverges from the germline segment, which might be a read error. J is TRBJ1-2 and V is TRBV7-8; D is unresolved. The CDR3 has 14 residues. Germline CDR1 SGHVS, CDR2 FQNEAQ. CDR3 bases: TGTGCCAGCAGTCCCTCGGAAGGTCGATATGCCTACACCTTC. Its translation is CASSPSEGRYAYTF.